This is a list of T cell receptor beta chains from one sample in a study of blood T cell repertoires in COVID-19. The repertoire was sequenced with immunoSEQ multiplex PCR; TCRdb's copy has only in-frame clones and lacks some. The table records 45,000 to 65,000 clones, roughly 90% of them present only once. The source material was peripheral blood. These receptors came from a man at least 80 years old with active or convalescent COVID-19. Both conserved end residues are part of each CDR3. D genes are given only for firm matches. The listing skips clone size in some rows; elsewhere it reads once, few, many or a size class.

CDR3aa | CDR3nt | j_gene | abundance | d_gene | v_gene
CASSLQGELFF | TGCGCCAGCAGCTTGCAGGGGGAGCTGTTTTTT | TRBJ2-2 | - | - | TRBV5-1
CASKASGDYNEQFF | TGTGCCAGTAAGGCTAGCGGAGACTACAATGAGCAGTTCTTC | TRBJ2-1 | - | TRBD2 | TRBV19
CASINVGHGAGYTF | TGTGCCAGTATTAATGTTGGACACGGAGCGGGCTACACCTTC | TRBJ1-2 | - | - | TRBV19
CASSRAHYEQYF | TGTGCCAGCAGCCGCGCGCACTACGAGCAGTACTTC | TRBJ2-7 | - | - | TRBV6-6
CASSFGQNYGYTF | TGTGCCAGCAGTTTTGGACAGAACTATGGCTACACCTTC | TRBJ1-2 | - | - | TRBV6-2/TRBV6-3
CASSLAGTAAYEQYF | TGCGCCAGCAGCTTGGCGGGGACAGCAGCCTACGAGCAGTACTTC | TRBJ2-7 | - | TRBD1 | TRBV5-1
CASSAGTGATNEKLFF | TGTGCCAGCAGCGCAGGGACGGGGGCAACTAATGAAAAACTGTTTTTT | TRBJ1-4 | - | - | TRBV9
CVAGNYGYTF | TGTGTCGCAGGGAACTATGGCTACACCTTC | TRBJ1-2 | once | - | TRBV6-5
CASSLNAAGVGSYNEQFF | TGTGCCAGCAGCTTAAACGCGGCGGGAGTGGGGTCCTACAATGAGCAGTTCTTC | TRBJ2-1 | once | TRBD2 | TRBV7-2
CASSISGSNYGYTF | TGTGCCAGCAGCATCTCGGGGTCTAACTATGGCTACACCTTC | TRBJ1-2 | - | - | TRBV6-5
CASTPRASGETQYF | TGTGCCAGCACCCCCCGGGCTAGCGGGGAGACCCAGTACTTC | TRBJ2-5 | - | TRBD2 | TRBV6-2/TRBV6-3
CSASMGLRTLRNTEAFF | TGCAGTGCTAGTATGGGGTTGAGGACATTGCGAAACACTGAAGCTTTCTTT | TRBJ1-1 | - | - | TRBV20-1
CASSSSYGGNQPQHF | TGTGCCAGCAGTTCTTCTTACGGGGGCAATCAGCCCCAGCATTTT | TRBJ1-5 | - | - | TRBV6-2/TRBV6-3
CASSRLAEYNEQFF | TGTGCCAGCAGCCGACTAGCGGAGTACAATGAGCAGTTCTTC | TRBJ2-1 | - | TRBD2 | TRBV6-5
CASTPTGGGYGYTF | TGTGCCAGTACGCCGACAGGGGGCGGGTATGGCTACACCTTC | TRBJ1-2 | - | TRBD1 | TRBV19
CASSRQTSGSVSGELFF | TGTGCCAGCAGCCGACAGACTAGCGGGAGTGTGTCCGGGGAGCTGTTTTTT | TRBJ2-2 | - | TRBD2 | TRBV4-2
CASSLSINQPQHF | TGTGCCAGCAGCCTATCCATCAACCAGCCCCAGCATTTT | TRBJ1-5 | - | - | TRBV7-9
CASSLTASAARRGNTIYF | TGTGCCAGCAGTTTAACGGCCTCGGCCGCGAGGCGCGGAAACACCATATATTTT | TRBJ1-3 | - | - | TRBV27
CASSQRTSGNYEQYF | TGTGCCAGCAGCCAGAGGACTAGCGGAAACTACGAGCAGTACTTC | TRBJ2-7 | - | TRBD2 | TRBV3-1/TRBV3-2
CASSLAQGAWTEAFF | TGTGCCAGCAGCTTAGCGCAGGGGGCTTGGACTGAAGCTTTCTTT | TRBJ1-1 | - | TRBD1 | TRBV7-8
CASSLALREQYF | TGTGCCAGCAGCTTAGCGCTTCGGGAGCAGTACTTC | TRBJ2-7 | few | - | TRBV7-9
CASSGDRAAGELFF | TGCGCCAGCAGCGGGGACAGGGCTGCCGGGGAGCTGTTTTTT | TRBJ2-2 | - | TRBD1 | TRBV5-1
CASRLGRGSTGELFF | TGTGCCAGCAGATTGGGCAGGGGGAGTACCGGGGAGCTGTTTTTT | TRBJ2-2 | few | TRBD1 | TRBV7-2
CASQLAGGPRETQYF | TGTGCCAGCCAACTCGCGGGGGGGCCGAGGGAGACCCAGTACTTC | TRBJ2-5 | - | TRBD2 | TRBV7-3
CASSLEGAGATNEKLFF | TGTGCCAGCAGCTTAGAGGGGGCCGGGGCAACTAATGAAAAACTGTTTTTT | TRBJ1-4 | - | TRBD1 | TRBV7-6
CASSFRSDEKLFF | TGTGCCAGCAGCTTCAGGTCGGATGAAAAACTGTTTTTT | TRBJ1-4 | - | - | TRBV5-5
CSVEDSASGGTLTETQYF | TGCAGCGTTGAAGATAGCGCTAGCGGGGGGACCTTAACAGAGACCCAGTACTTC | TRBJ2-5 | - | TRBD2 | TRBV29-1
CATSDAGVRTEAFF | TGTGCCACCAGTGATGCCGGGGTGAGAACTGAAGCTTTCTTT | TRBJ1-1 | - | - | TRBV24-1
CASHRGTSYNEQFF | TGTGCCAGTCACAGGGGGACATCCTACAATGAGCAGTTCTTC | TRBJ2-1 | - | TRBD1 | TRBV7-2
CASSLRFRALNTEAFF | TGTGCCAGCAGCTTGCGTTTTCGAGCTTTGAACACTGAAGCTTTCTTT | TRBJ1-1 | - | - | TRBV5-6